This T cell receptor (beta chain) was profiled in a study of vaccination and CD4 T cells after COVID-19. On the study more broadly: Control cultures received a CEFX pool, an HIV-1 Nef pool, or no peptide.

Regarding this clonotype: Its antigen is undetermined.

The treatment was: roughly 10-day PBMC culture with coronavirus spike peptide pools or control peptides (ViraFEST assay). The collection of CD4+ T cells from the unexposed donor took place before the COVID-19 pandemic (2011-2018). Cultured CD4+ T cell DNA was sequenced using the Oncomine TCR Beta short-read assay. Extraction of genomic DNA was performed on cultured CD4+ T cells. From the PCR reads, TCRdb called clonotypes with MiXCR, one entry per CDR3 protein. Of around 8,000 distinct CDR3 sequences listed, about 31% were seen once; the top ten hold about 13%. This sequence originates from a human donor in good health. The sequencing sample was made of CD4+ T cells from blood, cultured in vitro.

The CDR3 DNA is TGTGCCAGCAGTAGGACAGGGGGCGGGTCAGCTGAGCAGTTCTTC. Protein sequence: CASSRTGGGSAEQFF. This rearrangement joins TRBV6-1 to TRBJ2-1; TRBD1 aligns across 11 bases. Germline V gives CDR1 MNHNS, CDR2 SASEGT. The length of the CDR3 is 15 residues. Trimming took 5 bases from V and 9 from J; bases not matched to a gene: 9.